This is a list of T cell receptor beta chains from one sample in a study of CD8+ T cells in alopecia areata. Here immunoSEQ multiplex PCR was the method, and the copy in TCRdb shows in-frame clones only, minus some. This table has some 180,000 clones, 45% to 60% appearing once. Sample: CD8+ T cells sorted from blood, taken at week 52, from a patient treated with tofacitinib. The receptor set was obtained from a human donor with alopecia areata. CDR3s include the opening cysteine and the closing phenylalanine or tryptophan. Fields, in order: V gene, D gene, clone size, J gene, CDR3 DNA, CDR3 protein. The D gene is left open where the match is weak. Not every row has a clone size; where given, it reads once, few, many or a size class.

TRBV5-1	TRBD1	few	TRBJ2-7	TGCGCCAGCAGTCCCTCCGGGACAGGAAAATTGTACGAGCAGTACTTC	CASSPSGTGKLYEQYF
TRBV9	.	.	TRBJ2-1	TGTGCCAGCAACCCCCAGGGTTCCTACAATGAGCAGTTCTTC	CASNPQGSYNEQFF
TRBV7-2	.	.	TRBJ1-6	TGTGCCAGCAGGAATTTTGCCGGGGCCAATTCACCCCTCCACTTT	CASRNFAGANSPLHF
TRBV2	.	.	TRBJ1-2	TGTGCCAGCAGTCCAGAGAACAGGCATGGCTACACCTTC	CASSPENRHGYTF
TRBV13	.	.	TRBJ1-3	TGTGCCAGCAGCTCCATGGGACTTTACTCTGGAAACACCATATATTTT	CASSSMGLYSGNTIYF
TRBV11-2	.	.	TRBJ1-2	TGTGCCAGCAGCTTAGGGCTTACCATCTATGGCTACACCTTC	CASSLGLTIYGYTF
TRBV6-5	TRBD1	.	TRBJ1-2	TGTGCCAGCAGTTACTCGACAGGGCAAGGCTACACCTTC	CASSYSTGQGYTF
TRBV9	TRBD2	few	TRBJ2-3	TGTGCCAGCAGCCCGCTCGGTGTTAGCGGGGGTAGCACAGATACGCAGTATTTT	CASSPLGVSGGSTDTQYF
TRBV7-3	.	.	TRBJ2-1	TGTGCCAGCAGCTCCGACCCCACGGCGTACAATGAGCAGTTCTTC	CASSSDPTAYNEQFF
TRBV30	.	.	TRBJ1-4	TGTGCCGGAAGTAAAGGAGAGGGATTTAATGAAAAACTGTTTTTT	CAGSKGEGFNEKLFF
TRBV4-1	.	.	TRBJ1-3	TGCGCCAGCAGCCACCCCCCTCCGGGGTCCGGAAACACCATATATTTT	CASSHPPPGSGNTIYF
TRBV4-3	TRBD2	.	TRBJ2-3	TGCGCCAGCAGCCATGGTCGACTAGCGGGGGGTAGCACAGATACGCAGTATTTT	CASSHGRLAGGSTDTQYF
TRBV13	.	once	TRBJ1-1	TGTGCCAGCAGCTTAGAAGGTGAAGCTTTCTTT	CASSLEGEAFF
TRBV4-1	.	few	TRBJ2-7	TGCGCCAGCAGCCAAGAAGAGGGGTCCTCCTACGAGCAGTACTTC	CASSQEEGSSYEQYF
TRBV29-1	.	.	TRBJ1-1	TGCAGCGTTGCTCGGAACACTGAAGCTTTCTTT	CSVARNTEAFF
TRBV25-1	.	.	TRBJ1-5	TGTGCCAGCAGTCCCGGGGGGTTGGGCAATCAGCCCCAGCATTTT	CASSPGGLGNQPQHF
TRBV25-1	.	.	TRBJ2-5	TGTGCCAGCACGCCCCTCGGGGCAGGCCAAGGGACCCAGTACTTC	CASTPLGAGQGTQYF
TRBV13	TRBD1	.	TRBJ2-7	TGTGCCAGCGGGCTTTCCCGGGACAGCTACGAGCAGTACTTC	CASGLSRDSYEQYF
TRBV11-2	.	.	TRBJ2-7	TGTGCCAGCAGCCGGACGGGGGTCCACGAGCAGTACTTC	CASSRTGVHEQYF
TRBV7-3	.	.	TRBJ2-2	TGTGCCAGCAGACAGACAGGACCGAACACCGGGGAGCTGTTTTTT	CASRQTGPNTGELFF
TRBV5-1	TRBD2	few	TRBJ2-7	TGCGCCAGCAGCCCTAGCGGGAGCTCCTACGAGCAGTACTTC	CASSPSGSSYEQYF
TRBV27	.	few	TRBJ1-1	TGTGCCAGCAGTTGGGCAGCTAACACTGAAGCTTTCTTT	CASSWAANTEAFF
TRBV19	.	.	TRBJ1-2	TGTGCCAGTATCAAATCGAACAGGGAAATCCTTGCTAACTATGGCTACACCTTC	CASIKSNREILANYGYTF
TRBV14	.	few	TRBJ1-2	TGTGCCAATGATCGGGGGGCTCATGGCTACACCTTC	CANDRGAHGYTF
TRBV5-1	.	few	TRBJ2-3	TGCGCCAGCAGCTTGTACGGTCGAAGCACAGATACGCAGTATTTT	CASSLYGRSTDTQYF
TRBV9	.	.	TRBJ2-7	TGTGCCAGCAGCGTAGGGGCTAGCGAGTACGAGCAGTACTTC	CASSVGASEYEQYF
TRBV25-1	.	.	TRBJ1-5	TGTGCCAGCAGTGAATACACGGCGCAGGACCCTCCGCCCCAGCATTTT	CASSEYTAQDPPPQHF
TRBV7-9	.	few	TRBJ2-5	TGTGCCATACGGCGACAGGAAGAGACCCAGTACTTC	CAIRRQEETQYF
TRBV6-6	TRBD1	.	TRBJ1-2	TGTGCCAGCCAATCGAGGGACAGATCCTATGGCTACACCTTC	CASQSRDRSYGYTF
TRBV29-1	.	.	TRBJ2-2	TGCAGCGCTATAGACAGCTCCACCGGGGAGCTGTTTTTT	CSAIDSSTGELFF
TRBV29-1	.	.	TRBJ1-1	TGCAGCGTTGTACGGAACACTGAAGCTTTCTTT	CSVVRNTEAFF
TRBV13	TRBD2	few	TRBJ2-7	TGTGCCAGCAGCTTAGAGGGTAGCGGGGGCTACGAGCAGTACTTC	CASSLEGSGGYEQYF
TRBV11-2	TRBD1	few	TRBJ1-1	TGTGCCAGCAGCCTTTCCAGGGGGGCTGGGTACACTGAAGCTTTCTTT	CASSLSRGAGYTEAFF
TRBV19	.	.	TRBJ2-5	TGTGCCAGTAAGAGCAACGAGGCCCAGTACTTC	CASKSNEAQYF
TRBV10-3	.	.	TRBJ2-3	TGTGCCCTCTCTACGGAGGACACAGATACGCAGTATTTT	CALSTEDTDTQYF
TRBV4-1	.	.	TRBJ1-5	TGCGCCAGCAGCCAAGGGCGGCTTAGCAATCAGCCCCAGCATTTT	CASSQGRLSNQPQHF
TRBV30	.	.	TRBJ2-2	TGTGCCTGGAGTGTAACCCGGCCCGGGGAGCTGTTTTTT	CAWSVTRPGELFF
TRBV7-9	.	once	TRBJ1-5	TGTGCCAGCAGCCCCTCAGGAGGGGGGCCCCAGCATTTT	CASSPSGGGPQHF
TRBV29-1	.	few	TRBJ2-5	TGCAGCGCCAAAACCCTCTTGGGAAGCGGGGAGACCCAGTACTTC	CSAKTLLGSGETQYF
TRBV11-2	.	few	TRBJ2-1	TGTGCCAGCAGCTTAGAATGGCAAAATGAGCAGTTCTTC	CASSLEWQNEQFF
TRBV2	TRBD2	.	TRBJ2-7	TGTGCCAGCAGTGTGCGGACTAGCGGGTCCTCCTACGAGCAGTACTTC	CASSVRTSGSSYEQYF
TRBV15	TRBD1	once	TRBJ1-2	TGTGCCACCAGCAGAACAGGGGGCGTCTATGGCTACGCCTTC	CATSRTGGVYGYAF
TRBV29-1	.	.	TRBJ1-1	TGCAGCGTCAGGGACACGTCTGAAGCTTTCTTT	CSVRDTSEAFF
TRBV6-5	.	few	TRBJ2-7	TGTGCCAGCGGGGTATCCTACGAGCAGTACTTC	CASGVSYEQYF
TRBV4-3	.	.	TRBJ1-6	TGCGCCAGCAGCCAAGTGGGGGACACCTACAATTCACCCCTCCACTTT	CASSQVGDTYNSPLHF